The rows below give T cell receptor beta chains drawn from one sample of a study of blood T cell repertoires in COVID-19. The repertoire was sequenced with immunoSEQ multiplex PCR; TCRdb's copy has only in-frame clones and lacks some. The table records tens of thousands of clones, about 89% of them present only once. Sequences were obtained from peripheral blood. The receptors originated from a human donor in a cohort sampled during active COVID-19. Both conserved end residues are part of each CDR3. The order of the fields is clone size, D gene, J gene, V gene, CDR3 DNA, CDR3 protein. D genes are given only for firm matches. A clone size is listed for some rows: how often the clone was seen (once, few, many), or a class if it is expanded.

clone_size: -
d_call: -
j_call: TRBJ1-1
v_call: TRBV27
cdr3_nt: TGTGCCAGCAGTTTCGGGGGATCTTACACTGAAGCTTTCTTT
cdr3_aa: CASSFGGSYTEAFF

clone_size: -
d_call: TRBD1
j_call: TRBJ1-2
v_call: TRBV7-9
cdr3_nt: TGTGCCAGCAGCCTGACCGCCGGGACAGGGTCGGGCTACACCTTC
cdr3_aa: CASSLTAGTGSGYTF

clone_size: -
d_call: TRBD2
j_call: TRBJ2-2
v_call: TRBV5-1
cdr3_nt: TGCGCCAGCAGCTTGGCCGACAGCGGGGGAAAGGGCGCCGGGGAGCTGTTTTTT
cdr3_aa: CASSLADSGGKGAGELFF

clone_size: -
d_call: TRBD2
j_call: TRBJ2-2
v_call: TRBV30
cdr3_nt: TGTGCCTGGACTAGCGGTACGAACACCGGGGAGCTGTTTTTT
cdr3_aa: CAWTSGTNTGELFF

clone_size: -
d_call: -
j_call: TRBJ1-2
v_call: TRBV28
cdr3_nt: TGTGCCAGCACCGATACGGGGTACTATGGCTACACCTTC
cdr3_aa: CASTDTGYYGYTF

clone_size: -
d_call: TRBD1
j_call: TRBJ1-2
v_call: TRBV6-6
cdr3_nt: TGTGCCAGCAGTTCCCGGGACAGTGCCTATGGCTACACCTTC
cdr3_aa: CASSSRDSAYGYTF

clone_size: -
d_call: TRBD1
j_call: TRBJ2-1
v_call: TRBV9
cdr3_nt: TGTGCCAGCAGCTCCCGGACAGGAATGGGATACAATGAGCAGTTCTTC
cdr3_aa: CASSSRTGMGYNEQFF

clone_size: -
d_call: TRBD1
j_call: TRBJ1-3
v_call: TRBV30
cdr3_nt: TGTGCCTGGAGCACGACAGGGAAGATAGCTGGAAACACCATATATTTT
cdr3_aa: CAWSTTGKIAGNTIYF

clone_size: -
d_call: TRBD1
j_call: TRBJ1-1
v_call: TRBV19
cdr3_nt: TGTGCCAGTACCTCGGACAGGGTGGCCACTGAAGCTTTCTTT
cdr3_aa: CASTSDRVATEAFF

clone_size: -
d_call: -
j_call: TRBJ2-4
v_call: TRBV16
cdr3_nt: TGTGCCAGCAGCCAATCGGAAGGGGCCGGTCAGTACTTC
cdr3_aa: CASSQSEGAGQYF

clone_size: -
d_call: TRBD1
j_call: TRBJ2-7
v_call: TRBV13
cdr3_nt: TGTGCCAGCAGCTCTGGACAGGGGTTCCGGGAGCAGTACTTC
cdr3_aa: CASSSGQGFREQYF

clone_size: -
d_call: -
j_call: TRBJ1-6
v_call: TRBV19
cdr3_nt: TGTGCCAGTAGTATCTTCTCGAATTCACCCCTCCACTTT
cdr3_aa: CASSIFSNSPLHF

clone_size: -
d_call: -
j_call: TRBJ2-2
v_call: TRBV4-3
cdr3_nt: TGCGCCAGCAGCCAAGCCTACCCAACGACGGGAATGGAGAACACCGGGGAGCTGTTTTTT
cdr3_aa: CASSQAYPTTGMENTGELFF

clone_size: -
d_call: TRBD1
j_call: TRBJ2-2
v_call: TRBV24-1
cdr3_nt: TGTGCCACCAGTGATTCCGGGACAGCGTCGAGGGGGGAGCTGTTTTTT
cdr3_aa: CATSDSGTASRGELFF

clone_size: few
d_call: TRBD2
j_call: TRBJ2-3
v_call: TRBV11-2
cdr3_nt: TGTGCCAGCAGCTCCCGACTAGCGGGGGAGACGAGCACAGATACGCAGTATTTT
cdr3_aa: CASSSRLAGETSTDTQYF

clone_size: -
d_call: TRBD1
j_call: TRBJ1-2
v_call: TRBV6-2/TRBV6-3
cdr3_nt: TGTGCCAGCAGCGCCAGGGGGAACTATGGCTACACCTTC
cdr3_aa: CASSARGNYGYTF

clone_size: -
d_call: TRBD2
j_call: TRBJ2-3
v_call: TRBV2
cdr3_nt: TGTGCCAGCAGTGGACTAGCGGGAGGGCCGGATACGCAGTATTTT
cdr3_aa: CASSGLAGGPDTQYF

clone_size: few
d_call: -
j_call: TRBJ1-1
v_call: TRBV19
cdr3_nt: TGTGCCAGTAGTGTCGGACGGGAGAACACTGAAGCTTTCTTT
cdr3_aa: CASSVGRENTEAFF

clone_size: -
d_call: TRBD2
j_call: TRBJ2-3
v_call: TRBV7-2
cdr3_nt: TGTGCCAGCAGCTCCGGCGGGGGGGCGAGTAGTACGCAGTATTTT
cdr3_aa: CASSSGGGASSTQYF

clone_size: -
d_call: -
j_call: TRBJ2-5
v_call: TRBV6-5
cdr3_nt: TGTGCCAGCACCAGGGGAGAGACCCAGTACTTC
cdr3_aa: CASTRGETQYF

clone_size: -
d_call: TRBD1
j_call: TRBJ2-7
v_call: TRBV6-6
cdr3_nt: TGTGCCAGCAGACCCGCGACAGGGGGGGGCTCCTACGAGCAGTACTTC
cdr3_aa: CASRPATGGGSYEQYF

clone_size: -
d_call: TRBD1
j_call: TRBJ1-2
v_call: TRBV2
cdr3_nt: TGTGCCAGCAGTTTGGGACAGTTCTATGGCTACACCTTC
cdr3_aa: CASSLGQFYGYTF

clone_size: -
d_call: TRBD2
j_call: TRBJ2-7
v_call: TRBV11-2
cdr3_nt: TGTGCCAGCAGCTACAGACTAGCGGGGGGGCCTAAGACTAGGGACGAGCAGTACTTC
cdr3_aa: CASSYRLAGGPKTRDEQYF

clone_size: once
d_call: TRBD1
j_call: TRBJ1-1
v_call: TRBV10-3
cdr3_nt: TGTGCCATCAGTGCGACAGGGACTGACACTGAAGCTTTCTTT
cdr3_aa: CAISATGTDTEAFF

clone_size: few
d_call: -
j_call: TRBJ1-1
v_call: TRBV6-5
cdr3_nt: TGTGCCAGCAGTTACAACGGTCAGAACACTGAAGCTTTCTTT
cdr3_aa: CASSYNGQNTEAFF

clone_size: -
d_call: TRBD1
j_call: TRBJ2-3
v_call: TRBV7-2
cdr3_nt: TGTGCCAGCAGCAAACAAGTACTCAGGGGGAGCACAGATACGCAGTATTTT
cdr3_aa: CASSKQVLRGSTDTQYF